The 29 T cell receptor beta chains below come from one sample, sequenced in a study of T cell responses to AZD1222 COVID-19 vaccine. Here immunoSEQ multiplex PCR was the method, and the copy in TCRdb shows in-frame clones only, minus some. The profile shows fewer than 110,000 clones, 87% of them singletons. Material: peripheral blood, obtained 28 days after the second AZD1222 dose. These receptors came from an adult who received the AZD1222 COVID-19 vaccine.

The chain recombines TRBV9 with TRBJ1-6; perhaps TRBD1 as D (5 bases). V gave up 0 bases and J gave up 10 bases, with 14 bases separating them. The germline V gene encodes CDR1 SGDLS and CDR2 YYNGEE. The length of the CDR3 is 15 residues. Written as DNA, the CDR3 is TGTGCCAGCAGCGTAGAAGAAGGGGCCGGGTCACCCCTCCACTTT. Translated: CASSVEEGAGSPLHF. Full variable domain (remainder filled in from reference TRBV9 and TRBJ1-6): DSGVTQTPKHLITATGQRVTLRCSPRSGDLSVYWYQQSLDQGLQFLIQYYNGEERAKGNILERFSAQQFPDLHSELNLSSLELGDSALYFCASSVEEGAGSPLHFGNGTRLTVT.

This clone was observed a single time. V usage is TRBV18 and J usage is TRBJ1-2; TRBD1 aligns across 7 bases. The V gene's germline CDR1 is KGHSH and CDR2 LQKENI. The junction had 16 bases not matched to a gene; V was cut back by 5 bases and J by 4 bases. There are 17 residues in the CDR3. CDR3 sequence: CASSVRQGATSGYGYTF. As DNA, the CDR3 is TGTGCCAGCTCAGTGCGACAGGGAGCTACTTCTGGCTATGGCTACACCTTC. Full variable domain (remainder filled in from reference TRBV18 and TRBJ1-2): NAGVMQNPRHLVRRRGQEARLRCSPMKGHSHVYWYRQLPEEGLKFMVYLQKENIIDESGMPKERFSAEFPKEGPSILRIQQVVRGDSAAYFCASSVRQGATSGYGYTFGSGTRLTVV.

This clone was seen repeatedly, ten times or more. V and J are TRBV5-1 and TRBJ2-7; D unclear. The CDR3 runs to 13 residues. V was trimmed by 2 bases and J by 5 bases, leaving 11 bases between them. Germline V gene sequence: CDR1 SGHRS, CDR2 YFSETQ. CDR3 in amino acids: CASSLYSTNEQYF. CDR3 nucleotides: TGCGCCAGCAGCTTATACAGCACCAACGAGCAGTACTTC.

The chain is built from TRBV7-9 and TRBJ2-1; 12 nucleotides agree with TRBD2. Germline loops: CDR1 SEHNR, CDR2 FQNEAQ (reference sequence). This CDR3 comprises 19 residues. The V gene end was trimmed by 5 bases and the J gene end by 0 bases; junction bases not matched to a gene: 11. The CDR3 coding sequence is TGTGCCAGCAGCAAGACTAGCGGGGGAACACTTTACTCCTACAATGAGCAGTTCTTC. Translating it yields CASSKTSGGTLYSYNEQFF.

The V and J genes are TRBV9 and TRBJ1-5, with 10 bases fitting TRBD1. This CDR3 has 16 residues. The trim removed 4 bases at V and 0 bases at J, leaving 4 bases unmatched. CDR1 is SGDLS, CDR2 YYNGEE, per germline. The CDR3, as DNA: TGTGCCAGCAGCCCCGGACAGGGGGGTAGCAATCAGCCCCAGCATTTT. The encoded protein is CASSPGQGGSNQPQHF. The entire variable domain, with the rest obtained from reference TRBV9 and TRBJ1-5, is as follows: DSGVTQTPKHLITATGQRVTLRCSPRSGDLSVYWYQQSLDQGLQFLIQYYNGEERAKGNILERFSAQQFPDLHSELNLSSLELGDSALYFCASSPGQGGSNQPQHFGDGTRLSIL.

This chain uses TRBV18 with TRBJ1-1; no clear D. This CDR3 comprises 13 residues. Germline V CDR1 and CDR2: KGHSH, LQKENI. V was pared by 3 bases and J by 4 bases, with 9 bases between. The CDR3 spells CASSPPRATEAFF. In DNA form, the CDR3 reads TGTGCCAGCTCACCCCCGAGGGCCACTGAAGCTTTCTTT.

This clone was seen only once. The chain has TRBV5-1 and TRBJ2-7; D uncertain. Germline CDR1 reads SGHRS; CDR2 reads YFSETQ. V gave up 0 bases and J gave up 0 bases, with 7 bases separating them. This CDR3 comprises 14 residues. CDR3 nucleotides: TGCGCCAGCAGCTTGGGCGCGTACTCCTACGAGCAGTACTTC. Amino acids: CASSLGAYSYEQYF.

The chain has TRBV19 and TRBJ2-1, with D perhaps TRBD2 (6 bases). V was clipped by 1 base and J by 7 bases, with 23 bases between them. Germline CDR1 is LNHDA and CDR2 is SQIVND (reference sequence). This CDR3 is 18 amino acids long. The CDR3 is CASSIAAYKRGGGNEQFF. The CDR3 DNA reads as TGTGCCAGTAGTATAGCGGCATATAAGAGGGGTGGGGGGAATGAGCAGTTCTTC. Filled out from reference TRBV19 and TRBJ2-1, the complete variable domain reads DGGITQSPKYLFRKEGQNVTLSCEQNLNHDAMYWYRQDPGQGLRLIYYSQIVNDFQKGDIAEGYSVSREKKESFPLTVTSAQKNPTAFYLCASSIAAYKRGGGNEQFFGPGTRLTVL.

The V and J genes are TRBV9 and TRBJ2-1; TRBD1 aligns across 9 bases. Germline-derived CDR1 and CDR2 are SGDLS and YYNGEE. The CDR3 consists of 17 residues. The junction had 5 bases not matched to a gene; V was cut back by 0 bases and J by 1 base. Here the CDR3 DNA reads TGTGCCAGCAGCGTAGGCGTTGGGACAGGGTCCTACAATGAGCAGTTCTTC. This codes for CASSVGVGTGSYNEQFF.

J is TRBJ1-5 and V is TRBV19; D gene uncertain. Trimming took 0 bases from V and 4 from J, leaving 7 bases between them. This CDR3 has 14 amino acids. Germline CDR1 reads LNHDA; CDR2 reads SQIVND (reference sequence). The CDR3 protein is CASSIDRFNQPQHF. In nucleotides, the CDR3 is TGTGCCAGTAGTATAGACAGGTTTAATCAGCCCCAGCATTTT. The full variable domain, rest sourced from reference TRBV19 and TRBJ1-5, is DGGITQSPKYLFRKEGQNVTLSCEQNLNHDAMYWYRQDPGQGLRLIYYSQIVNDFQKGDIAEGYSVSREKKESFPLTVTSAQKNPTAFYLCASSIDRFNQPQHFGDGTRLSIL.

The rearrangement uses TRBV19 and TRBJ2-6, with D tentatively TRBD2 (5 bases). Germline CDR1 and CDR2: LNHDA and SQIVND (reference sequence). The CDR3 length is 16 residues. Between the trimmed V and J ends, which lost 1 base and 4 bases, there was a span of 11 bases. DNA for the CDR3: TGTGCCAGTAGTATAGGGAACGGGGAGGGGGCCAACGTCCTGACTTTC. This sequence encodes CASSIGNGEGANVLTF. Together with reference TRBV19 and TRBJ2-6, the CDR3 gives the full variable domain: DGGITQSPKYLFRKEGQNVTLSCEQNLNHDAMYWYRQDPGQGLRLIYYSQIVNDFQKGDIAEGYSVSREKKESFPLTVTSAQKNPTAFYLCASSIGNGEGANVLTFGAGSRLTVL.

The chain recombines TRBV21-1 with TRBJ1-2; TRBD1, the table's D call, lacks a check against the DNA. TRBV21-1 is tagged as a pseudogene. The CDR3 extends over 16 amino acids. The CDR3 coding sequence is TGTGCCAGCAGAGGTAGGTGCCAGGGGGAGGCCTATGGCTACACCTTC. Translated, it gives CASRGRCQGEAYGYTF.

The CDR3 sequence: CASSMITGDSNQPQHF. The CDR3 DNA is TGTGCCAGTAGTATGATCACAGGAGATAGCAATCAGCCCCAGCATTTT. The chain links TRBV19 to TRBJ1-5; D possibly corresponds to TRBD1 (5 bases). V shed 3 bases and J shed 0 bases, with 12 bases lying between them. This CDR3 region has 16 residues. Germline V gene sequence: CDR1 LNHDA, CDR2 SQIVND (reference sequence).

This clone was detected a few times. V gene TRBV7-9 combines with J gene TRBJ1-3; no clear D. CDR1 is SEHNR and CDR2 is FQNEAQ in the germline V gene (reference sequence). The CDR3 spans 16 residues. V was pared by 1 base and J by 0 bases, with 10 bases between. CDR3 sequence (DNA): TGTGCCAGCAGCTTAGAGAAGGCCATCTCTGGAAACACCATATATTTT. Residues: CASSLEKAISGNTIYF.

The count of this clone is one. The chain couples TRBV5-1 to TRBJ1-2; D unresolved. CDR1 SGHRS and CDR2 YFSETQ come from the germline V gene. V lost 3 bases and J lost 4, with 10 bases in between. The length of the CDR3 is 13 residues. Here the CDR3 DNA reads TGCGCCAGCAGCTCGATAGACGGCTATGGCTACACCTTC. This codes for CASSSIDGYGYTF.

The J gene is TRBJ1-2, the V gene TRBV4-1, with 7 positions matching TRBD1. This CDR3 has 13 residues. Trimming took 3 bases from V and 8 from J; bases not matched to a gene: 6. From germline, CDR1 is MGHRA and CDR2 YSYEKL. CDR3 protein: CASSQTGPNGYTF. Written as DNA, the CDR3 is TGCGCCAGCAGCCAGACAGGGCCCAACGGCTACACCTTC.

The V call is TRBV10-3, the J call TRBJ2-5; 8 bases are shared with TRBD1. Losses at the gene ends were 4 bases for V and 5 bases for J; bases not matched to a gene: 6. The CDR3 totals 14 residues. Germline V CDR1 and CDR2: ENHRY, SYGVKD. The CDR3, as DNA: TGTGCCATCAGTGGCTCGGACAGGGAGGAGACCCAGTACTTC. Its protein is CAISGSDREETQYF.

This chain joins TRBV6-5 and TRBJ2-7; possibly TRBD1 for D (5 bases). The CDR3 extends over 13 amino acids. The V gene lost 4 bases and the J gene lost 6 bases, with 13 bases spanning the gap. Germline V gene sequence: CDR1 MNHEY, CDR2 SVGAGI. The CDR3 sequence: CASSSPQGTEQYF. CDR3 sequence (DNA): TGTGCCAGCAGTTCCCCCCAGGGAACCGAGCAGTACTTC.

This clone came up once. The genes are TRBV3-1 (or the pseudogene TRBV3-2) and TRBJ1-3; tentative D call: TRBD1 (6 bases). Looked up from germline, CDR1 is LGHDT and CDR2 is YNNKEL (reference sequence). CDR3 length equals 15 residues. V was clipped by 4 bases and J by 4 bases, with 14 bases between them. This chain's CDR3 is CASSPNRGAGNTIYF. CDR3 in DNA: TGTGCCAGCAGCCCGAATCGGGGGGCCGGAAACACCATATATTTT.

V is TRBV2 and J is TRBJ2-1, with D perhaps TRBD1 (5 bases). CDR3 length equals 15 residues. Deletions cut 6 bases from V and 4 bases from J, with 16 bases between. CDR1 is SNHLY, CDR2 FYNNEI, per germline. The chain's CDR3 is CASSPSGPHYNEQFF. The CDR3, as DNA: TGTGCCAGCAGCCCATCAGGGCCTCATTACAATGAGCAGTTCTTC.

The chain couples TRBV4-2 to TRBJ2-1; tentative D call: TRBD2 (6 bases). V shed 0 bases and J shed 7 bases, with 10 bases lying between them. CDR1 and CDR2 from the germline V gene are LGHNA and YNFKEQ. CDR3 length: 14 amino acids. The CDR3 loop reads CASSQDPGVNEQFF. CDR3 in DNA: TGTGCCAGCAGCCAAGATCCGGGGGTTAATGAGCAGTTCTTC.

The chain links TRBV6-1 to TRBJ2-3; D is unclear. The CDR3 sequence is 14 residues long. V lost 2 bases and J 1 base, leaving 7 bases between the germline ends. CDR1 is MNHNS, CDR2 SASEGT, per germline. The CDR3 bases are TGTGCCAGCAGTGAACGGGCGGGCACAGATACGCAGTATTTT. As protein: CASSERAGTDTQYF.

This clone was seen just once. V usage is TRBV6-5 and J usage is TRBJ2-3; TRBD1 aligns across 8 bases. Per germline, CDR1 MNHEY and CDR2 SVGAGI. The V segment lost 6 bases and the J segment 2 bases; nucleotides outside the gene matches: 4. The CDR3 runs 14 residues. The CDR3 here is CASRPQGVTDTQYF. CDR3 nucleotide sequence: TGTGCCAGCAGGCCACAGGGGGTCACAGATACGCAGTATTTT.

The chain uses TRBV7-3 and TRBJ2-3; D may be TRBD1 (5 bases). From germline, CDR1 is SGHTA and CDR2 FQGTGA. V was trimmed by 2 bases and J by 1 base, leaving 13 bases between them. The CDR3 consists of 16 residues. Here the CDR3 DNA reads TGTGCCAGCAGCTTAGGGGCCTCACCGCGCACAGATACGCAGTATTTT. This codes for CASSLGASPRTDTQYF.

The chain couples TRBV28 to TRBJ2-6, with D maybe TRBD1 (5 bases). The CDR3 consists of 16 residues. The germline CDR1 and CDR2 sequences are MDHEN and SYDVKM. Trimming left V 7 bases short and J 0 bases short, with 13 bases between. CDR3 sequence reads: CASMTRVSSGANVLTF. Here the CDR3 DNA reads TGTGCCAGCATGACCAGGGTTAGCTCTGGGGCCAACGTCCTGACTTTC.

The CDR3 DNA reads TGTGCCAGCAGACCTGGACAGAGCTCCTACAATGAGCAGTTCTTC. It encodes CASRPGQSSYNEQFF. The chain links TRBV2 to TRBJ2-1; D might be TRBD1 (6 bases). The CDR3 consists of 15 residues. V lost 6 bases, J lost 0 bases, and 12 bases lay in between. CDR1 is SNHLY, CDR2 FYNNEI, per germline.

The rearrangement uses TRBV2 and TRBJ2-7, with D uncertain. The V gene's germline CDR1 is SNHLY and CDR2 FYNNEI. The ends were cut back, 3 bases at V and 1 base at J, with 7 bases in the middle. The CDR3 is made up of 13 amino acids. The CDR3 DNA is TGTGCCAGCAGTGACCAGCAATCCTACGAGCAGTACTTC. Its translation is CASSDQQSYEQYF. Complete variable domain (other parts from reference TRBV2 and TRBJ2-7): EPEVTQTPSHQVTQMGQEVILRCVPISNHLYFYWYRQILGQKVEFLVSFYNNEISEKSEIFDDQFSVERPDGSNFTLKIRSTKLEDSAMYFCASSDQQSYEQYFGPGTRLTVT.

V gene TRBV10-3 combines with J gene TRBJ1-5; the match to TRBD1 covers 10 bases. The CDR3 has 15 residues. Germline V gene data show CDR1 as ENHRY and CDR2 as SYGVKD. V was pared by 5 bases and J by 3 bases, with 4 bases of the junction left unmatched. CDR3 nucleotide sequence: TGTGCCATCAGTCCGGGACAGGGGCTCAATCAGCCCCAGCATTTT. Protein: CAISPGQGLNQPQHF.

V gene TRBV12-3 or TRBV12-4 combines with J gene TRBJ1-2; D might be TRBD1 (5 bases). The CDR3 extends over 12 amino acids. The ends were cut back, 2 bases at V and 7 bases at J, with 8 bases in the middle. The CDR3 region has the DNA TGTGCCAGCAGTTTACAGGGAAGTGGCTACACCTTC. As protein: CASSLQGSGYTF.